The next 32 T cell receptor beta chains were all read from a single sample in a study of T cell responses to AZD1222 COVID-19 vaccine. This table comes from immunoSEQ multiplex PCR, and its TCRdb copy is limited to in-frame clones, with some not included. The sample consists of 110,000 to 150,000 clones, approximately 86% of them appearing once. Sequenced material: peripheral blood, taken on day 0 of AZD1222 vaccination. These receptors originate from an adult in good health.

The table lists this clone with a few counts. The chain combines TRBV9 with TRBJ1-4; 7 bases line up with TRBD1. The V segment lost 4 bases and the J segment 8 bases; nucleotides outside the gene matches: 17. The CDR3 consists of 17 residues. The germline gives CDR1 SGDLS, CDR2 YYNGEE. CDR3 coding DNA: TGTGCCAGCAGCCCCCGATCAACCGGGACAGCGGGGGAAAAACTGTTTTTT. Protein sequence: CASSPRSTGTAGEKLFF.

The rearrangement joins TRBV7-9 to TRBJ1-5; tentative D call: TRBD1 (5 bases). With 4 bases removed from V and 0 bases from J, the gap between germline ends came to 16 bases. The length of the CDR3 is 17 residues. Germline CDR1 and CDR2: SEHNR and FQNEAQ (reference sequence). The CDR3 sequence: CASSSVGTEYSNQPQHF. The CDR3 DNA reads TGTGCCAGCAGCTCGGTGGGGACGGAGTATAGCAATCAGCCCCAGCATTTT.

The genes are TRBV28 and TRBJ1-1, with 7 bases lining up with TRBD1. The CDR3 has 15 amino acids. The germline V gene encodes CDR1 MDHEN and CDR2 SYDVKM. V lost 2 bases to trimming and J lost 3 bases; unmatched junction nucleotides: 6. The chain's CDR3 is CASSLRTGGDTEAFF. The CDR3 DNA is TGTGCCAGCAGTTTACGGACAGGCGGGGACACTGAAGCTTTCTTT.

This sequence joins TRBV2 and TRBJ1-1; D not certain. Trimming removed 11 bases from V and 0 bases from J, with 13 bases in between. This CDR3 has 13 residues. Germline V lookup: CDR1 SNHLY, CDR2 FYNNEI. CDR3 in DNA: TGTGCCGGGCTAAGGACGATGAACACTGAAGCTTTCTTT. It codes for CAGLRTMNTEAFF.

The V call is TRBV28, the J call TRBJ2-2, with 7 nucleotides matching TRBD2. The germline V gene has CDR1 MDHEN and CDR2 SYDVKM. Trimming removed 3 bases from V and 0 bases from J; junction bases left unmatched: 10. The length of the CDR3 is 18 residues. CDR3: CASSFSIRAGTNTGELFF. The CDR3 DNA sequence: TGTGCCAGCAGTTTTTCCATACGAGCGGGGACGAACACCGGGGAGCTGTTTTTT.

The chain is built from TRBV19 and TRBJ2-7, with a weak D call TRBD1 (6 bases). The CDR3 totals 13 residues. The V end lost 5 bases, the J end lost 5 bases, and 13 bases lay between the germline ends. Germline CDR1 reads LNHDA; CDR2 reads SQIVND (reference sequence). The CDR3 nucleotides are TGTGCCAGTAGTCCGCCTACAGGGAACGAGCAGTACTTC. It translates to CASSPPTGNEQYF.

This clone appeared a single time. V and J are TRBV7-9 and TRBJ2-5; 8 positions agree with TRBD2. Germline CDR1 reads SEHNR; CDR2 reads FQNEAQ (reference sequence). With V trimmed by 5 bases and J by 5 bases, 13 bases remained unmatched. CDR3 length equals 16 residues. CDR3 nucleotide sequence: TGTGCCAGCAGCCCGGGGTCAGCGGGAGTTCTTGAGACCCAGTACTTC. Translating it yields CASSPGSAGVLETQYF.

The CDR3 DNA follows: TGCGCCAGCAGCTTGGTATCCGGAACTAGCACAGATACGCAGTATTTT. Protein sequence: CASSLVSGTSTDTQYF. This chain joins TRBV5-1 and TRBJ2-3, with D unclear. V lost 0 bases and J lost 0, with 11 bases in between. This CDR3 spans 16 amino acids. The germline V gene encodes CDR1 SGHRS and CDR2 YFSETQ. Complete variable domain (other parts from reference TRBV5-1 and TRBJ2-3): KAGVTQTPRYLIKTRGQQVTLSCSPISGHRSVSWYQQTPGQGLQFLFEYFSETQRNKGNFPGRFSGRQFSNSRSEMNVSTLELGDSALYLCASSLVSGTSTDTQYFGPGTRLTVL.

The gene calls are TRBV30 and TRBJ1-5, with D hard to call. V was cut by 5 bases and J by 5 bases, with 13 bases left in between. Germline values: CDR1 GTSNPN, CDR2 SVGIG (reference sequence). The CDR3 has 13 amino acids. In nucleotides, the CDR3 is TGTGCCTGGCGTCCGGACTACCATCAGCCCCAGCATTTT. Translated, it gives CAWRPDYHQPQHF.

V usage is TRBV7-9 and J usage is TRBJ1-2; 8 nucleotides match TRBD1. After removal of 2 bases from V and 4 bases from J, the junction contained 3 bases not matched to a gene. CDR3 length equals 14 residues. The germline V gene has CDR1 SEHNR and CDR2 FQNEAQ (reference sequence). The CDR3 loop is CASSLRTGTYGYTF. The CDR3, as DNA: TGTGCCAGCAGCTTAAGGACAGGGACCTATGGCTACACCTTC.

The rearrangement uses TRBV12-2 and TRBJ1-5; the table assigns TRBD1, which was not confirmed against the DNA. TRBV12-2 is designated a pseudogene. The CDR3 runs to 22 residues. CDR3 DNA: TGTGCAAGTCGCCTTAGCGGACTTACAGGGGATCTCCGTCGAAATAGCAATCAGCCCCAGCATTTT. This gives the protein CASRLSGLTGDLRRNSNQPQHF.

This clone occurred a few times. The chain couples TRBV7-5 to TRBJ1-4; TRBD1 is the table's D call and was not checked against the DNA. TRBV7-5 constitutes a pseudogene. This CDR3 comprises 15 residues. This CDR3 reads CVRSFTDSSNEKLFF. CDR3 sequence (DNA): TGTGTCAGAAGCTTCACGGACAGCTCTAATGAAAAACTGTTTTTT.

The V call is TRBV13, the J call TRBJ2-7, with D unclear. Germline CDR1 reads PRHDT; CDR2 reads FYEKMQ (reference sequence). CDR3 length: 14 amino acids. V was trimmed by 3 bases and J by 0 bases, leaving 9 bases between them. The chain's CDR3 is CASSLSGYSYEQYF. The DNA for the CDR3 is TGTGCCAGCAGCTTGAGTGGATACTCCTACGAGCAGTACTTC.

The chain combines TRBV7-9 with TRBJ1-2; tentative D call: TRBD1 (5 bases). Germline lookup yields CDR1 SEHNR and CDR2 FQNEAQ (reference sequence). Trimming took 6 bases from V and 0 from J, leaving 11 bases between them. This CDR3 has 14 amino acids. The CDR3 sequence is CASSSEGPNYGYTF. The CDR3, as DNA: TGTGCCAGCAGTTCGGAGGGGCCTAACTATGGCTACACCTTC.

The sample holds one count of this clone. The rearrangement links TRBV27 to TRBJ1-1; no clear D gene. The germline V gene encodes CDR1 MNHEY and CDR2 SMNVEV (reference sequence). This CDR3 has 13 residues. Trimming removed 3 bases at V and 3 bases at J, with 8 bases between. The CDR3 region has the DNA TGTGCCAGCAGTTTCAGTACCCACACTGAAGCTTTCTTT. Amino acids: CASSFSTHTEAFF.

This clone was detected only a few times. V usage is TRBV2 and J usage is TRBJ2-7, with 8 positions matching TRBD2. The germline CDR1 and CDR2 sequences are SNHLY and FYNNEI. The CDR3 runs to 14 residues. V trimming: 4 bases; J trimming: 4 bases; junction bases outside the gene matches: 6. The CDR3 loop is CASSAGGLGYEQYF. CDR3 nucleotide sequence: TGTGCCAGCAGTGCCGGGGGACTAGGTTACGAGCAGTACTTC.

The chain links TRBV18 to TRBJ1-2, with D hard to call. The germline CDR1 and CDR2 sequences are KGHSH and LQKENI. This CDR3 has 14 residues. V was pared by 3 bases and J by 6 bases, with 14 bases between. This chain's CDR3 is CASSPIPGPNGYTF. The CDR3 region has the DNA TGTGCCAGCTCACCCATACCGGGCCCAAATGGCTACACCTTC. The full variable domain, rest sourced from reference TRBV18 and TRBJ1-2, is NAGVMQNPRHLVRRRGQEARLRCSPMKGHSHVYWYRQLPEEGLKFMVYLQKENIIDESGMPKERFSAEFPKEGPSILRIQQVVRGDSAAYFCASSPIPGPNGYTFGSGTRLTVV.

This clone was seen only once. This chain joins TRBV23-1 and TRBJ1-1; 9 nucleotides line up with TRBD1. TRBV23-1 is placed among ORFs of uncertain function. The CDR3 contains 15 residues. V shed 7 bases and J 5 bases; nucleotides not matched to a gene: 11. CDR3 amino acids: CASNGPHRGRTEAFF. In DNA, the CDR3 is TGCGCCAGCAACGGACCGCACAGGGGGCGAACTGAAGCTTTCTTT.

The J gene is TRBJ1-1, the V gene TRBV12-3 or TRBV12-4, with 9 bases lining up with TRBD1. V lost 3 bases and J lost 11; bases outside the gene matches: 7. The CDR3 has 13 residues. This CDR3 reads CASSFVRQGDAFF. CDR3 DNA: TGTGCCAGCAGTTTCGTTCGACAGGGGGACGCTTTCTTT.

This clone was found a few times. V gene TRBV21-1 combines with J gene TRBJ2-3; TRBD2 is taken as the D call from the table, unchecked against the DNA. TRBV21-1 counts as a pseudogene. The CDR3 is 15 amino acids. CDR3 DNA sequence: TGTGCCAGCAGCCAGACTAGCGGGAGATCAGATACGCAGTATTTT. It is translated as CASSQTSGRSDTQYF.

The genes are TRBV5-1 and TRBJ2-7; TRBD2 agrees at 8 bases. V gave up 0 bases and J gave up 0 bases; unmatched junction bases: 8. The CDR3 sequence is 17 residues long. Looked up from germline, CDR1 is SGHRS and CDR2 is YFSETQ. In DNA, the CDR3 is TGCGCCAGCAGCTTGGGAGCGTGGAGCGGGAGCTCCTACGAGCAGTACTTC. This encodes CASSLGAWSGSSYEQYF.

The rearrangement uses TRBV10-3 and TRBJ1-2, with D unclear. There are 14 residues in the CDR3. The V gene's germline CDR1 is ENHRY and CDR2 SYGVKD. With 6 bases removed from V and 8 bases from J, the gap between germline ends came to 19 bases. The CDR3 spells CAIRTQAPAGGYTF. The CDR3 DNA reads as TGTGCCATCAGGACCCAGGCCCCGGCGGGGGGCTACACCTTC.

V and J are TRBV21-1 and TRBJ1-2; TRBD1 reflects the table's D call only, with no check against the DNA. TRBV21-1 is given as a pseudogene. This CDR3 contains 15 residues. The CDR3 loop reads CASSKGGQGDYGYTF. The CDR3 coding sequence is TGTGCCAGCAGCAAAGGTGGACAGGGGGACTATGGCTACACCTTC.

This chain connects TRBV29-1 to TRBJ2-1; 10 bases fit TRBD1. Germline CDR1 SQVTM, CDR2 ANQGSEA. Trimming cost V 4 bases and J 3 bases; bases outside gene matches: 0. There are 13 residues in the CDR3. CDR3 region: CSVGTGGYNEQFF. The CDR3 DNA follows: TGCAGCGTTGGGACAGGGGGCTACAATGAGCAGTTCTTC.

The J gene is TRBJ1-4, the V gene TRBV2; weak D call: TRBD1 (5 bases). In germline, CDR1 is SNHLY, CDR2 FYNNEI. The CDR3 has 13 amino acids. The V end lost 8 bases, the J end lost 3 bases, and 10 bases lay between the germline ends. The CDR3 loop is CASRAGPNEKLFF. CDR3 sequence (DNA): TGTGCCAGCCGGGCAGGGCCTAATGAAAAACTGTTTTTT.

V is TRBV24-1 and J is TRBJ1-3, with a tentative D call TRBD1 (5 bases). Trimming removed 4 bases from V and 2 bases from J, with 11 bases in between. Germline CDR1 is KGHDR and CDR2 is SFDVKD. The CDR3 has 15 amino acids. Here the CDR3 reads CATSDNTQAGNTIYF. CDR3 DNA: TGTGCCACCAGTGACAATACACAGGCTGGAAACACCATATATTTT.

The chain carries TRBV20-1 and TRBJ1-4; the D is unclear. This CDR3 comprises 14 residues. Germline assignment: CDR1 DFQATT and CDR2 SNEGSKA (reference sequence). V dropped 3 bases and J dropped 5 bases, with 13 bases sitting between them. CDR3 residues: CSASEGGSNEKLFF. The CDR3, as DNA: TGCAGTGCTAGTGAGGGTGGGTCGAATGAAAAACTGTTTTTT.

This clone was seen once. The V and J genes are TRBV19 and TRBJ1-5; the D is unclear. In germline, CDR1 is LNHDA, CDR2 SQIVND (reference sequence). Between the trimmed V and J ends, which lost 3 bases and 5 bases, there was a span of 8 bases. The CDR3 contains 13 residues. CDR3 in DNA: TGTGCCAGTAGTATCTCGGGAGATCAGCCCCAGCATTTT. Its protein product is CASSISGDQPQHF.

V gene TRBV6-1 combines with J gene TRBJ1-2, with D possibly TRBD1 on 6 matching bases. Looked up from germline, CDR1 is MNHNS and CDR2 is SASEGT. The CDR3 extends over 14 amino acids. V dropped 1 base and J dropped 7 bases, with 13 bases sitting between them. The CDR3 sequence: CASSEVTRGGGYTF. In DNA, the CDR3 is TGTGCCAGCAGTGAAGTAACCAGGGGAGGTGGCTACACCTTC.

This clone was found a few times. The chain recombines TRBV18 with TRBJ2-2; 9 positions agree with TRBD1. This CDR3 has 15 residues. V dropped 6 bases and J dropped 4; count of bases not matched to a gene: 6. The germline V gene encodes CDR1 KGHSH and CDR2 LQKENI. The CDR3 loop is CASSQGTGSTGELFF. The CDR3 coding sequence is TGTGCCAGCTCCCAAGGGACAGGGTCCACCGGGGAGCTGTTTTTT.

V usage is TRBV27 and J usage is TRBJ2-7, with TRBD2 matching over 7 bases. Trimming cost V 8 bases and J 5 bases; bases outside gene matches: 15. Germline-derived CDR1 and CDR2 are MNHEY and SMNVEV (reference sequence). The CDR3 is made up of 15 amino acids. The CDR3 nucleotides read TGTGCCAGCCGCGGTTTCGGGGAGGGATTACACGAGCAGTACTTC. Its translation is CASRGFGEGLHEQYF.

The J gene is TRBJ2-3, the V gene TRBV27; 9 nucleotides line up with TRBD2. CDR3 length: 18 residues. J gave up 3 bases and V 5 bases, and 15 bases lay outside the gene matches. Germline V lookup: CDR1 MNHEY, CDR2 SMNVEV (reference sequence). The CDR3 region is CASSRRLADPVTTDTQYF. In nucleotides, the CDR3 is TGTGCCAGCAGTCGTCGACTAGCGGATCCCGTAACAACAGATACGCAGTATTTT.